This T cell receptor (beta chain) came from a study of T-cell reconstitution after alpha-beta-depleted transplantation in children. A library of TCRbeta sequences, prepared with unique molecular identifiers, was generated. TCRdb fed the PCR reads into MiXCR, producing one record per CDR3 protein. The sample has some 520,000 distinct CDR3 sequences, less than 35% seen once; the top ten hold 2% to 3%. This clonotype was counted between two and nine times. This CDR3 has 16 amino acids. CDR1 is SGHTA, CDR2 FQGNSA, per germline. V gave up 5 bases and J gave up 4 bases; unmatched junction bases: 12. This TCR was sampled from a human donor who donated a stem cell graft to a child with aplastic anemia. The chain combines TRBV7-2 with TRBJ1-1; 8 positions agree with TRBD1. The material was PBMCs from the stem cell graft donor, obtained from the stem cell graft. CDR3 sequence (DNA): TGTGCCAGCAGCCCACCCCAGGGGGCAAGGATCACTGAAGCTTTCTTT. It specifies CASSPPQGARITEAFF. Filled out from reference TRBV7-2 and TRBJ1-1, the complete variable domain reads GAGVSQSPSNKVTEKGKDVELRCDPISGHTALYWYRQSLGQGLEFLIYFQGNSAPDKSGLPSDRFSAERTGGSVSTLTIQRTQQEDSAVYLCASSPPQGARITEAFFGQGTRLTVV.